A single T cell receptor beta chain is shown here with its context. The clone's antigen remains unknown. Base quality data are lacking; no much larger clone is found one base away. Library generation was performed with the immunoSEQ multiplex PCR assay. The multiplex PCR relied on a mix of 60 forward primers for TCR Vbeta segments and 13 reverse primers for TCR Jbeta segments. A multiplex PCR assay on genomic DNA amplified the CDR3 region of rearranged TCR beta genes. The amplified TCR beta libraries were sequenced on the Illumina HiSeq System as 87-base-pair reads. The paper's data handling went like this. A later analysis tallied around 82 million unique TCR beta chains across the 550 to 850 repertoires, and roughly 11 million of those chains were shared by two or more donors. Raw reads were error-corrected and collapsed into unique sequences by a nearest-neighbor algorithm in which closely related sequences were merged to remove PCR and sequencing errors. V, D and J gene segments were assigned by aligning CDR3 sequences to IMGT reference sequences. For a sequence to be retained, at least a six-nucleotide match to both a V gene segment and a J gene segment was required. Rearrangements were classified as productive when the CDR3 lacked stop codons and remained in frame with V and J, and all other rearrangements were classified as non-productive. Following IMGT convention, CDR3 was defined as the stretch from the second conserved V-encoded cysteine to the conserved J-encoded phenylalanine. The earlier analysis of 500 to 650 of the donors excluded any sequence lacking an unambiguous match to a single V gene segment. In an earlier analysis of more than 500 of the donors, a V segment was called functional when productive rearrangements were above 56.7%, and segregating when the standard deviation between donors exceeded 5%. To diagnose cytomegalovirus status from the catalog of TCR beta chain sequences, a statistical classification framework was built. In a later analysis, TCR nucleotide sequences were compared against IMGT/GENE-DB human TR gene sequences so that V and J genes could be assigned. The TCRdist pipeline was used in a later analysis to assign CDR3 sequences and most-parsimonious VDJ recombination scenarios. A later analysis defined each TCR beta chain by its CDR3 amino acid sequence plus V-gene family, and excluded reads lacking a unique V-gene family. As a way to deal with suspected cross-contamination and a sequencing artifact, a later analysis dropped hundreds of nucleotide sequences that were highly shared and had low generation probability. For each public chain, a later analysis derived a clonal expansion index from normalized ranks of inferred template counts within each repertoire. Generation probabilities in a later analysis came from a VDJ recombination model fitted to out-of-frame rearrangements, and those results were checked against IGoR. Hypergeometric tests were used in a later analysis to score TCR-TCR, TCR-HLA and TCR-CMV co-occurrence, with a repertoire-size bias correction applied to the TCR pairs. A later analysis estimated false discovery rates by permuting HLA or CMV assignments 20 times. In a later analysis, co-occurring TCRs were grouped with DBSCAN, and TCRdist sequence similarity was added when clustering was performed within HLA-allele-positive subsets. Repertoires with fewer than 30,000 or more than 120,000 public chains, plus five repertoires with anomalous nucleotide sharing, were excluded from co-occurrence clustering. TCRdb obtained this table from immuneACCESS and retained in-frame rearrangements with V and J assigned. These tables miss some clones; where compared with another copy, unresolved V genes account for less than half of the shortfall, and the remainder is unexplained. D and trimming were read from the DNA, whereas the V and J calls and clone size are those reported in that table. The sample includes 150,000 to 200,000 clones, with 77% observed a single time. Jointly, the top ten make up 1.5% to 2% of the sample.

This sample was included in a study of cytomegalovirus exposure and HLA in healthy donors (dated by TCRdb to about 2017). As for the study more broadly: An earlier analysis of 587 of the donors reported approximately 280 Gb of sequence data and 117 million unique TCR beta sequences obtained from about 179 million T cells. An early release that covered some 640 HLA-typed donors contained about 290 gigabases of sequencing data and about 93 million unique TCR sequences. Among the roughly 400 genotyped donors, roughly 80% belonged to the genetic ancestry cluster associated with self-reported Caucasian donors. The study was designed to test whether signatures of past pathogen exposure could be identified by cataloging public T cell receptors. The T cell repertoires of around 670 subjects were profiled by immunosequencing and related to cytomegalovirus serostatus. Besides the first cohort of approximately 670 subjects, a separate validation cohort made up of 120 different subjects was used. The study combined high-throughput TCR immunosequencing, statistical association of individual TCRs with disease status, and machine learning to predict cytomegalovirus infection status. A later analysis re-analyzed previously published TCR beta repertoires from 550 to 700 donors and added high-resolution HLA genotyping to study TCR occurrence patterns. The later analysis used no new phenotypic data to find candidate immune exposures, relying instead on TCR beta sequences and their occurrence across donors. An earlier analysis of fewer than 700 of the donors applied high-throughput TCR beta sequencing to assess whether each TCR beta V gene segment acted as functional or pseudogenic. Alongside the repertoire data, information on donor age, sex, ethnicity and CMV serostatus was compiled. Genome-wide SNP genotypes for about 65% of the 666 donors were used in a later genetic analysis, which treated that subset as a discovery cohort. All discovery cohort repertoires had been generated on a single sequencing platform. HLA typing included class I and class II loci at four-digit resolution. Typing coverage varied by locus: about 620-640 donors for A, B, C, DRB1 and DQB1; roughly 500 for DQA1; about 590 for DPA1; about 450 for DPB1. Because of strong linkage in the cohort, four or five DR-DQ haplotypes were treated as single units for association and clustering. On average, 235,054 unique TCR beta nucleotide sequences were sequenced per donor among 398 genotyped donors of the cohort, with roughly 18% of those sequences being non-productive. The paper as a whole reports these results and caveats: A further reported finding was that TCR beta sequences accurately predicted the HLA-A and HLA-B alleles for most subjects in the first cohort. A few of the identified cytomegalovirus-associated TCR beta chains were confirmed in vitro to be specific for cytomegalovirus antigens. This cohort had only TCR beta chains sequenced, and the lack of alpha or paired-chain data limited which features could be detected. Some IMGT-functional V segments, including TRBV6-2 and TRBV6-3, could not be distinguished by the 87-base-pair reads and were therefore excluded. Because HLA typing was missing for some donors at each locus, association tests included only the typed subset. A later genetic analysis associated a missense DCLRE1C variant with V-gene and J-gene trimming of TCR beta chains, and an independent cohort replicated the association. The classifier was reported to diagnose cytomegalovirus status with high specificity and sensitivity in both the original cohort and the validation cohort. Most TCR sequences were observed very rarely across donors, whereas some public TCRs were present in many individuals. Linkage disequilibrium might explain the correlated functional status among segregating V segments, but an unknown experimental factor could not be ruled out. A total of roughly 160 TCR beta chains were listed by the study as associated with cytomegalovirus. Several of the top co-occurrence clusters appeared to be linked to parvovirus B19, influenza, CMV and Epstein-Barr virus, according to a later analysis. It was suggested by the authors that the approach could potentially be generalized to other disease states and immunological phenotypes. In a later analysis, TCR association rates were found to vary across HLA loci, with the most associated TCRs seen for DRB1 alleles and the fewest for HLA-C alleles. CMV serostatus was the only immune exposure information available for the cohort. A group of highly shared sequence variants was considered likely to be a technical artifact of the sequencing pipeline. In a later analysis, HLA-associated TCR beta chains showed more clonal expansion and lower generation probabilities than non-associated chains that were equally common. In an earlier analysis of approximately 590 of the donors, most TCR beta V segments appeared in productive rearrangements about 87% or about 30% of the time, broadly matching IMGT annotations. A later analysis associated 15,000 to 20,000 TCR beta sequences with specific HLA alleles at a false discovery rate of 0.05. Compared with the 666-donor mean, donors in an Asian-associated ancestry cluster had fewer N-insertions in productive TCRs, according to a later genetic analysis. The earlier analysis of about 600 of the donors excluded roughly 16 rarely observed V segments, including chromosome 9 orphons, because counts were too low. Most CMV-associated TCR beta chains appeared to be HLA-restricted in a later analysis, and the HLA associations seemed to be driven largely by CMV exposure. The presence/absence analyses assumed that sequencing depth was roughly uniform across donors, and that assumption may not be true. When HLA alleles, especially DR and DQ, strongly co-occurred, TCR associations were difficult to assign to individual alleles.

The cohort comprised under 700 healthy bone marrow donors. Cohort members were all nominally healthy when sampled, although unrecorded immune exposures were likely present. The donor tested CMV seronegative, placing the donor among the 352 seronegative members of the cohort. Every donor gave a peripheral blood sample, and the peripheral blood mononuclear cells from that sample were used for TCR beta sequencing. The Qiagen DNeasy Blood Extraction Kit was used to extract genomic DNA from the blood cell samples. The CDR3 contains 14 residues, cysteine and phenylalanine counted. Solely the CDR3 DNA is kept, with 42 bases framed from the first base. Taken from the germline V gene, the CDR1 and CDR2 loops are SNHLY and FYNNEI. V is trimmed back by 2 bases and J by 3 bases, and the junction contains 2 bases that no gene match accounts for.

The sample comprised PBMCs. The receptor was isolated from a woman younger than 45 in good health and CMV-seronegative. The receptor chain draws on TRBV2 and TRBJ2-3; 7 central bases correspond to TRBD1. The DNA sequence is given as TGTGCCAGCAGTGAAAAGGGGGCGACAGATACGCAGTATTTT. This codes for CASSEKGATDTQYF. Reference TRBV2 and TRBJ2-3 proteins supply the regions before and after the CDR3; the full variable domain is: EPEVTQTPSHQVTQMGQEVILRCVPISNHLYFYWYRQILGQKVEFLVSFYNNEISEKSEIFDDQFSVERPDGSNFTLKIRSTKLEDSAMYFCASSEKGATDTQYFGPGTRLTVL.